The T cell receptor (beta chain) under discussion was sequenced for a study of T-cell memory formation after mild COVID-19. In germline, CDR1 is SGHTA, CDR2 FQGNSA. This CDR3 has 17 amino acids. Trimming cost V 8 bases and J 1 base; bases outside gene matches: 14. TCRdb ran MiXCR on the 5' RACE reads and lists one entry per CDR3 protein. The sample includes around 200,000 distinct CDR3 sequences, roughly 10% of them seen just once. This receptor was taken from a man between 18 and 35 years old who had mild COVID-19 (a few samples of this study predate the infection). Cell type and time point are not known. This rearrangement joins TRBV7-2 to TRBJ1-3; 7 bases line up with TRBD1. Sequencing was done on a sample of PBMCs or a T cell subset sorted from them (not recorded which). The CDR3 is CASAQGLVRGSGNTIYF. The CDR3 region has the DNA TGTGCCAGCGCACAGGGTTTGGTCAGGGGGTCTGGAAACACCATATATTTT.